The 25 T cell receptor beta chains reported below all come from one sample, sequenced in a study of monozygotic twins with inflammatory bowel disease. One entry per CDR3 protein, without DNA, is what TCRdb gives after re-calling the 5' RACE reads. The table lists about 330,000 distinct CDR3 sequences. Sequenced sample: blood. The receptors were sampled from a human donor with ulcerative colitis or Crohn's disease, or a healthy co-twin of an affected twin (not recorded which).

This sequence joins TRBV14 and TRBJ1-6; TCRdb calls TRBD1, which cannot be checked without DNA. This CDR3 region has 14 residues. Germline-derived CDR1 and CDR2 are SGHDN and FVKESK. The CDR3 loop is CASSQVGVRSPLHF.

The V gene is TRBV20-1, the J gene TRBJ1-5; the TCRdb D gene call, TRBD1, has no DNA to confirm it. This CDR3 contains 14 residues. CDR1 and CDR2 (germline): DFQATT, SNEGSKA (reference sequence). The CDR3 sequence is CSARGGGGRQPQHF.

This rearrangement joins TRBV7-6 to TRBJ1-2; TCRdb picks TRBD1, but there is no DNA to check that call. Germline CDR1 and CDR2: SGHVS and FNYEAQ. The CDR3 has 16 residues. This CDR3 reads CASSLEPGRGNYGYTF.

The chain is built from TRBV5-5 and TRBJ2-1; TCRdb's D gene call, TRBD2, goes unchecked for lack of DNA. This CDR3 spans 15 amino acids. CDR1 SGHKS and CDR2 YYEKEE come from the germline V gene (reference sequence). The CDR3: CASSMTSGSYNEQFF. The variable domain in full, completed from reference TRBV5-5 and TRBJ2-1, reads DAGVTQSPTHLIKTRGQQVTLRCSPISGHKSVSWYQQVLGQGPQFIFQYYEKEERGRGNFPDRFSARQFPNYSSELNVNALLLGDSALYLCASSMTSGSYNEQFFGPGTRLTVL.

The gene calls are TRBV7-9 and TRBJ1-6. The CDR3 extends over 15 amino acids. The germline V gene has CDR1 SEHNR and CDR2 FQNEAQ (reference sequence). The CDR3 sequence: CASSLAGPIHGTLHF.

V usage is TRBV28 and J usage is TRBJ2-2. The germline V gene has CDR1 MDHEN and CDR2 SYDVKM. There are 12 residues in the CDR3. The CDR3 is CASSPIGGELFF.

The V and J genes are TRBV7-2 and TRBJ1-4; lacking DNA, the TRBD1 call made by TCRdb goes unchecked. This CDR3 has 13 residues. The V gene's germline CDR1 is SGHTA and CDR2 FQGNSA. The CDR3: CASSLGGYEKLFF.

The chain uses TRBV20-1 and TRBJ1-5. The CDR3 consists of 13 residues. The V gene's germline CDR1 is DFQATT and CDR2 SNEGSKA (reference sequence). The CDR3 reads CSARLGPGASQHF.

The chain employs TRBV5-1 and TRBJ1-1. Germline V gene lookup returns CDR1 SGHRS and CDR2 YFSETQ. The CDR3 length is 13 residues. The CDR3 loop reads CASSQNTGYEAFF.

The rearrangement joins TRBV5-4 to TRBJ2-1; TCRdb calls TRBD1, which cannot be checked without DNA. The CDR3 spans 15 residues. Germline V gene lookup returns CDR1 SGHNT and CDR2 YYREEE (reference sequence). Here the CDR3 reads CASSPGTGLNNEQFF.

CDR3 sequence reads: CSARAVSSSSETQYF. The J gene is TRBJ2-5, the V gene TRBV20-1. Germline V gene data show CDR1 as DFQATT and CDR2 as SNEGSKA (reference sequence). CDR3 length: 15 amino acids.

This chain links TRBV6-5 with TRBJ1-3; TCRdb's D call, TRBD1, is unchecked because there is no DNA. The V gene's germline CDR1 is MNHEY and CDR2 SVGAGI. The CDR3 extends over 15 amino acids. CDR3 protein: CASSHPGEAGNTIYF.

The J gene is TRBJ2-1, the V gene TRBV14; absent DNA, TCRdb's TRBD2 call cannot be checked. The CDR3 covers 19 residues. Per the germline V gene, CDR1 is SGHDN and CDR2 is FVKESK. The CDR3 is CASSQDTRLAGVRYNEQFF.

The rearrangement joins TRBV5-1 to TRBJ1-1; TCRdb lists TRBD1, though no DNA is available to test this call. Germline V CDR1 and CDR2: SGHRS, YFSETQ. The length of the CDR3 is 15 residues. The CDR3 sequence is CASSGKTGTNTEAFF. Using reference TRBV5-1 and TRBJ1-1 for the parts outside the CDR3, the full variable domain is KAGVTQTPRYLIKTRGQQVTLSCSPISGHRSVSWYQQTPGQGLQFLFEYFSETQRNKGNFPGRFSGRQFSNSRSEMNVSTLELGDSALYLCASSGKTGTNTEAFFGQGTRLTVV.

The chain recombines TRBV20-1 with TRBJ2-4; lacking DNA, the TRBD1 call made by TCRdb goes unchecked. In germline, CDR1 is DFQATT, CDR2 SNEGSKA (reference sequence). This CDR3 has 16 residues. The CDR3 is CSAPERTSIAKNIQYF.

This chain links TRBV27 with TRBJ2-7; the D gene TCRdb calls, TRBD1, cannot be checked with no DNA. Germline V gene lookup returns CDR1 MNHEY and CDR2 SMNVEV (reference sequence). This CDR3 comprises 15 residues. Here the CDR3 reads CASSPTDRGVYEQYF.

This chain joins TRBV30 and TRBJ1-5; TCRdb calls TRBD1, which cannot be checked without DNA. This CDR3 has 15 amino acids. The V gene's germline CDR1 is GTSNPN and CDR2 SVGIG (reference sequence). The CDR3 is CAWSVGQGPHQPQHF. Full variable domain (missing parts from reference TRBV30 and TRBJ1-5): SQTIHQWPATLVQPVGSPLSLECTVEGTSNPNLYWYRQAAGRGLQLLFYSVGIGQISSEVPQNLSASRPQDRQFILSSKKLLLSDSGFYLCAWSVGQGPHQPQHFGDGTRLSIL.

The chain joins TRBV20-1 to TRBJ1-1. This CDR3 spans 11 amino acids. CDR1 and CDR2 from the germline V gene are DFQATT and SNEGSKA (reference sequence). CDR3 sequence reads: CSADENTEAFF.

The rearrangement joins TRBV7-2 to TRBJ2-5. The CDR3 is made up of 14 amino acids. Germline V gives CDR1 SGHTA, CDR2 FQGNSA. The CDR3 loop reads CASSTLQQQETQYF.

The chain links TRBV6-4 to TRBJ1-6. Per germline, CDR1 MRHNA and CDR2 SNTAGT. The CDR3 totals 17 residues. The CDR3 loop reads CASNLIPSGLLNSPLHF.

The chain employs TRBV5-1 and TRBJ2-3. The CDR3 has 14 residues. The V gene's germline CDR1 is SGHRS and CDR2 YFSETQ. The CDR3 is CASSLERSTDTQYF.

The chain has TRBV7-9 and TRBJ2-1; TCRdb designates TRBD2, a call that cannot be tested without DNA. CDR3 size: 13 residues. The V gene's germline CDR1 is SEHNR and CDR2 FQNEAQ (reference sequence). CDR3 protein: CASSPSPYNEQFF.

The chain combines TRBV5-4 with TRBJ1-6; TCRdb names TRBD1, which stays unverified in the absence of DNA. This CDR3 contains 15 residues. Germline CDR1 SGHNT, CDR2 YYREEE (reference sequence). CDR3 amino acids: CASSFTGGTNSPLHF.

The V and J genes are TRBV9 and TRBJ2-1; as DNA is missing, the TRBD2 call by TCRdb cannot be tested. This CDR3 is 15 amino acids long. Germline V lookup: CDR1 SGDLS, CDR2 YYNGEE. CDR3: CASSVEAGGRGEQFF.

The chain couples TRBV12-3 or TRBV12-4 to TRBJ2-3; TCRdb returns TRBD1, unconfirmable since there is no DNA. The CDR3 is 19 residues long. This CDR3 reads CASTLARLAQAPRPDTQYF.